This is a list of T cell receptor beta chains from one sample in a study of blood T cell repertoires in COVID-19. Sequenced by immunoSEQ multiplex PCR; TCRdb stores in-frame clones only, minus some. The sample includes 350,000 or so clones, 83% of them seen just once. The sequenced material came from peripheral blood. These receptors came from a man aged 25 to 40 with active or convalescent COVID-19. CDR3s include the opening cysteine and the closing phenylalanine or tryptophan. A D gene is named only where the DNA matches it firmly. Expanded clones get a size class; other rows say once, few or many, or leave the size out.

>TRBJ1-1|TRBV19|NA|NA
CASSIPGGTEAFF
TGTGCCAGTAGTATCCCGGGGGGCACTGAAGCTTTCTTT
>TRBJ2-1|TRBV2|TRBD2|NA
CASSEFSGAISYNEQFF
TGTGCCAGCAGTGAATTTAGCGGGGCTATCTCCTACAATGAGCAGTTCTTC
>TRBJ2-6|TRBV25-1|NA|NA
CASSESGEAGANVLTF
TGTGCCAGCAGTGAGTCCGGGGAGGCTGGGGCCAACGTCCTGACTTTC
>TRBJ2-2|TRBV4-2|TRBD1|NA
CASSQDFRGRPGELFF
TGTGCCAGCAGCCAAGATTTTAGGGGGCGCCCCGGGGAGCTGTTTTTT
>TRBJ1-6|TRBV10-3|NA|NA
CAISKSIPRSPLHF
TGTGCCATCAGTAAGTCCATACCCAGATCACCCCTCCACTTT
>TRBJ1-5|TRBV5-6|TRBD1|NA
CASSSNRQGLSNQPQHF
TGTGCCAGCAGCTCCAACCGACAGGGGTTGAGCAATCAGCCCCAGCATTTT
>TRBJ1-1|TRBV4-1|TRBD1|few
CASSQTGEGAEAFF
TGCGCCAGCAGCCAGACAGGGGAGGGGGCTGAAGCTTTCTTT
>TRBJ1-5|TRBV7-9|NA|once
CASSFGGGSNQPQHF
TGTGCCAGCAGCTTCGGAGGAGGAAGTAATCAGCCCCAGCATTTT
>TRBJ2-1|TRBV4-1|TRBD1|NA
CASSQGPRGPKGYNEQFF
TGCGCCAGCAGCCAGGGTCCTAGGGGGCCCAAGGGTTACAATGAGCAGTTCTTC
>TRBJ1-2|TRBV27|TRBD1|once
CASSFTGGGDYGYTF
TGTGCCAGCAGTTTTACAGGGGGCGGGGACTATGGCTACACCTTC
>TRBJ1-6|TRBV27|NA|few
CASSLSRGDSPLHF
TGTGCCAGCAGTTTGAGCAGGGGCGATTCACCCCTCCACTTT
>TRBJ1-5|TRBV6-2/TRBV6-3|NA|once
CASSYKYAGVSNQPQHF
TGTGCCAGCAGTTACAAATATGCGGGCGTTAGCAATCAGCCCCAGCATTTT
>TRBJ2-7|TRBV6-6|NA|NA
CASSYSERNEQYF
TGTGCCAGCAGTTACAGCGAGCGGAACGAGCAGTACTTC
>TRBJ2-5|TRBV6-6|TRBD2|NA
CASSPGLAGQETQYF
TGTGCCAGCAGTCCCGGACTAGCGGGGCAAGAGACCCAGTACTTC
>TRBJ1-5|TRBV18|TRBD1|NA
CASSPGQDQPQHF
TGTGCCAGCTCACCGGGACAGGATCAGCCCCAGCATTTT
>TRBJ1-4|TRBV4-2|NA|NA
CASSQDRSGGFGEKLFF
TGTGCCAGCAGCCAAGATCGCTCGGGGGGGTTCGGTGAAAAACTGTTTTTT
>TRBJ1-2|TRBV5-1|NA|NA
CASSLSGHIGGYTF
TGCGCCAGCAGCTTGTCGGGACACATCGGTGGCTACACCTTC
>TRBJ1-2|TRBV18|NA|once
CASSPGGAANYGYTF
TGTGCCAGCTCCCCCGGAGGGGCGGCTAACTATGGCTACACCTTC
>TRBJ2-7|TRBV18|TRBD1|NA
CASSPRDSLSYEQYF
TGTGCCAGCTCCCCCCGGGACAGCCTCTCCTACGAGCAGTACTTC
>TRBJ2-1|TRBV7-9|NA|NA
CASTPAYGYNEQFF
TGTGCCAGCACCCCCGCATACGGGTACAATGAGCAGTTCTTC
>TRBJ2-7|TRBV29-1|NA|NA
CSAGGGPYEQYF
TGCAGCGCGGGCGGCGGGCCCTACGAGCAGTACTTC
>TRBJ2-3|TRBV5-1|NA|NA
CATTSAGASTDTQYF
TGCGCCACCACTTCAGCCGGAGCTAGCACAGATACGCAGTATTTT
>TRBJ1-5|TRBV6-5|NA|NA
CASRGVNRNQPQHF
TGTGCCAGCAGGGGCGTTAATCGCAATCAGCCCCAGCATTTT
>TRBJ1-6|TRBV28|NA|NA
CASSLGKVEDGSPLHF
TGTGCCAGCAGTTTAGGGAAGGTGGAGGATGGCTCACCCCTCCACTTT
>TRBJ2-1|TRBV7-9|TRBD2|NA
CASSQRGGTYNEQFF
TGTGCCAGCAGCCAGCGGGGGGGTACCTACAATGAGCAGTTCTTC
>TRBJ1-5|TRBV10-3|NA|NA
CAISESPFRTGLQPQHF
TGTGCCATCAGTGAGTCCCCATTCCGTACAGGGTTGCAGCCCCAGCATTTT
>TRBJ2-7|TRBV7-9|TRBD2|NA
CASSRYSGSWPYEQYF
TGTGCCAGCAGCCGGTATAGCGGGAGTTGGCCCTACGAGCAGTACTTC
>TRBJ2-3|TRBV5-4|NA|NA
CASRRSSDTQYF
TGTGCCAGCAGGAGGTCCTCGGATACGCAGTATTTT
>TRBJ1-3|TRBV18|TRBD1|NA
CASSTGVGNTIYF
TGTGCCAGCTCAACAGGGGTTGGAAACACCATATATTTT
>TRBJ1-2|TRBV11-3|NA|NA
CASSWGGDYGYTF
TGTGCCAGCAGCTGGGGGGGCGACTATGGCTACACCTTC
>TRBJ2-2|TRBV5-6|NA|NA
CASSFTRNTGELFF
TGTGCCAGCAGTTTTACTAGAAACACCGGGGAGCTGTTTTTT
>TRBJ2-7|TRBV11-2|TRBD2|NA
CASGGGDSYEQYF
TGTGCCAGCGGCGGGGGAGACTCCTACGAGCAGTACTTC
>TRBJ2-7|TRBV4-2|NA|NA
CASSQDRQGPYEQYF
TGTGCCAGCAGCCAAGATCGGCAGGGCCCCTACGAGCAGTACTTC
>TRBJ2-1|TRBV28|NA|NA
CASQLGANEQFF
TGTGCCAGCCAACTCGGAGCGAATGAGCAGTTCTTC
>TRBJ2-3|TRBV4-1|TRBD2|NA
CASSPPTSGSTDTQYF
TGCGCCAGCAGCCCTCCCACTAGCGGGAGCACAGATACGCAGTATTTT
>TRBJ1-1|TRBV6-4|NA|NA
CASSDSGAVRNTEAFF
TGTGCCAGCAGTGACTCGGGGGCGGTTAGGAACACTGAAGCTTTCTTT
>TRBJ1-4|TRBV4-3|NA|once
CASSQAPGATNEKLFF
TGCGCCAGCAGCCAAGCGCCAGGGGCAACTAATGAAAAACTGTTTTTT
>TRBJ2-1|TRBV18|NA|NA
CASSPPRDSYNEQFF
TGTGCCAGCTCACCACCCCGGGACTCCTACAATGAGCAGTTCTTC
>TRBJ1-4|TRBV9|NA|NA
CASSVSPGHATNEKLFF
TGTGCCAGCAGCGTAAGCCCTGGGCATGCAACTAATGAAAAACTGTTTTTT
>TRBJ1-2|TRBV30|TRBD1|NA
CAWSSTGAGSPHGYTF
TGTGCCTGGAGTTCTACAGGGGCGGGGAGCCCCCATGGCTACACCTTC
>TRBJ1-5|TRBV27|NA|NA
CASSFGRGNQPQHF
TGTGCCAGCAGTTTTGGACGGGGAAATCAGCCCCAGCATTTT
>TRBJ1-1|TRBV11-2|NA|NA
CASRRTASTEAFF
TGTGCCAGCAGGAGGACAGCCAGCACTGAAGCTTTCTTT
>TRBJ1-1|TRBV27|NA|NA
CASSLWGGGEGTEAFF
TGTGCCAGCAGTTTATGGGGTGGTGGGGAGGGGACTGAAGCTTTCTTT
>TRBJ1-2|TRBV28|TRBD1|NA
CASSSGTGGYNYGYTF
TGTGCCAGCAGCTCAGGGACAGGGGGGTATAACTATGGCTACACCTTC
>TRBJ2-2|TRBV6-5|TRBD2|NA
CASSSGTSGSPGELFF
TGTGCCAGCAGTTCCGGGACTAGCGGGAGCCCCGGGGAGCTGTTTTTT
>TRBJ2-1|TRBV7-3|TRBD2|once
CASSLGPGLAGGDEQFF
TGTGCCAGCAGCTTAGGGCCCGGGCTAGCGGGAGGGGATGAGCAGTTCTTC
>TRBJ2-2|TRBV9|NA|NA
CASSVSSSAGELFF
TGTGCCAGCAGCGTATCTAGCTCCGCCGGGGAGCTGTTTTTT
>TRBJ1-2|TRBV10-3|NA|NA
CAITPVGAGYGYTF
TGTGCCATCACCCCCGTCGGGGCGGGATATGGCTACACCTTC
>TRBJ1-2|TRBV30|TRBD1|NA
CACRRDRARIAGYTF
TGTGCCTGTCGTCGGGACAGGGCCCGGATCGCCGGCTACACCTTC
>TRBJ2-3|TRBV4-2|NA|NA
CASATGVADTQYF
TGTGCCTCAGCAACCGGGGTGGCGGATACGCAGTATTTT
>TRBJ2-2|TRBV30|NA|NA
CAWSLGVDTGELFF
TGTGCCTGGAGTCTAGGGGTGGACACCGGGGAGCTGTTTTTT
>TRBJ2-3|TRBV5-1|NA|NA
CASSLTGYSTDTQYF
TGCGCCAGCAGCTTGACAGGTTATAGCACAGATACGCAGTATTTT
>TRBJ2-5|TRBV6-1|NA|NA
CASSENPRGGTETQYF
TGTGCCAGCAGTGAAAATCCCCGTGGAGGGACGGAGACCCAGTACTTC
>TRBJ1-2|TRBV9|TRBD1|NA
CASSPHEGTGVPLGYTF
TGTGCCAGCAGCCCCCATGAGGGGACAGGCGTTCCTCTGGGCTACACCTTC
>TRBJ1-4|TRBV27|NA|few
CASTPIPGEKLFF
TGTGCCAGCACACCCATTCCGGGTGAAAAACTGTTTTTT